This is a list of T cell receptor beta chains from one sample in a study of tissue T cells after allogeneic stem cell transplantation. TCRdb's copy holds only in-frame clones and misses some; the assay was immunoSEQ multiplex PCR. The sample lists roughly 2,000 clones, about 67% occurring once. This specimen was ileal tissue, taken at autopsy. The receptors were gathered from a male patient aged 60 or older with steroid-refractory graft-versus-host disease after an allogeneic stem cell transplant. Some of the T cells might come from the graft donor. Both conserved end residues are part of each CDR3. The order of the fields is J gene, V gene, D gene, clone size, CDR3 protein, CDR3 DNA. The D gene is left open where the match is weak. The size entry is marked missing in some rows and otherwise reads once, few, many or a size class.

J: TRBJ2-1
V: TRBV6-2/TRBV6-3
D: TRBD2
size: -
CDR3: CASSRGAYNEQFF
DNA: TGTGCCAGCAGTCGGGGGGCCTACAATGAGCAGTTCTTC

J: TRBJ1-1
V: TRBV7-2
D: -
size: -
CDR3: CASSAWGGGEAFF
DNA: TGTGCCAGCAGCGCGTGGGGGGGCGGAGAAGCTTTCTTT

J: TRBJ2-5
V: TRBV29-1
D: -
size: -
CDR3: CSVELSSGTQYF
DNA: TGCAGCGTTGAACTCTCCTCAGGGACCCAGTACTTC

J: TRBJ2-7
V: TRBV12-3/TRBV12-4
D: -
size: -
CDR3: CASGWVEEQYF
DNA: TGTGCCAGCGGGTGGGTGGAGGAGCAGTACTTC

J: TRBJ1-4
V: TRBV4-2
D: -
size: few
CDR3: CASSHEGGSGRSLEKLFF
DNA: TGTGCCAGCAGCCACGAAGGTGGGTCGGGCAGGTCATTGGAAAAACTGTTTTTT

J: TRBJ2-3
V: TRBV4-2
D: -
size: few
CDR3: CASSQDLALLSTDTQYF
DNA: TGTGCCAGCAGCCAAGATTTGGCCCTCCTTAGCACAGATACGCAGTATTTT

J: TRBJ2-7
V: TRBV5-1
D: -
size: -
CDR3: CASRQDFNEQYF
DNA: TGCGCCAGCAGACAGGACTTCAACGAGCAGTACTTC

J: TRBJ1-1
V: TRBV12-3/TRBV12-4
D: -
size: hyperexpanded
CDR3: CASSHTGEAFF
DNA: TGTGCCAGCAGCCACACAGGGGAAGCTTTCTTT

J: TRBJ1-5
V: TRBV4-1
D: -
size: few
CDR3: CASSQVPEQGRQPQHF
DNA: TGCGCCAGCAGCCAAGTGCCCGAACAGGGTCGGCAGCCCCAGCATTTT

J: TRBJ2-3
V: TRBV27
D: TRBD2
size: -
CDR3: CASKFASGVGDTQYF
DNA: TGTGCCAGCAAGTTCGCTAGCGGAGTAGGAGATACGCAGTATTTT

J: TRBJ2-2
V: TRBV5-4
D: -
size: large
CDR3: CASIAENTGELFF
DNA: TGTGCCAGCATCGCGGAGAACACCGGGGAGCTGTTTTTT

J: TRBJ1-1
V: TRBV6-5
D: -
size: -
CDR3: CASSYSGAEAFF
DNA: TGTGCCAGCAGTTACTCGGGGGCTGAAGCTTTCTTT

J: TRBJ1-2
V: TRBV6-5
D: TRBD1
size: -
CDR3: CASSWTGNYGYTF
DNA: TGTGCCAGCAGCTGGACAGGGAACTATGGCTACACCTTC

J: TRBJ2-7
V: TRBV6-5
D: -
size: -
CDR3: CASSYRRGQNEQYF
DNA: TGTGCCAGCAGTTACCGGAGGGGGCAGAACGAGCAGTACTTC

J: TRBJ2-6
V: TRBV10-3
D: -
size: -
CDR3: CAITRSQGAGANVLTF
DNA: TGTGCCATCACCCGAAGTCAGGGAGCTGGGGCCAACGTCCTGACTTTC

J: TRBJ2-1
V: TRBV29-1
D: TRBD2
size: -
CDR3: CSVASAGGPFEQFF
DNA: TGCAGCGTTGCGTCTGCGGGGGGGCCTTTCGAGCAGTTCTTC

J: TRBJ2-1
V: TRBV4-2
D: -
size: large
CDR3: CASSHSDNEQFF
DNA: TGTGCCAGCAGCCACTCCGACAATGAGCAGTTCTTC

J: TRBJ2-5
V: TRBV19
D: TRBD1
size: -
CDR3: CASKSRQGQETQYF
DNA: TGTGCCAGTAAGTCGCGACAGGGACAAGAGACCCAGTACTTC

J: TRBJ2-5
V: TRBV10-3
D: TRBD1
size: -
CDR3: CAIRSGGQGETQYF
DNA: TGTGCCATCAGGTCAGGGGGTCAGGGTGAGACCCAGTACTTC

J: TRBJ2-3
V: TRBV2
D: TRBD2
size: -
CDR3: CASTSGGTSVDTQYF
DNA: TGTGCCAGCACCAGCGGGGGAACGAGCGTGGATACGCAGTATTTT

J: TRBJ1-1
V: TRBV5-1
D: -
size: -
CDR3: CASSHTMNTEAFF
DNA: TGCGCCAGCAGCCATACCATGAACACTGAAGCTTTCTTT

J: TRBJ1-5
V: TRBV12-3/TRBV12-4
D: -
size: -
CDR3: CASSSLSQPQHF
DNA: TGTGCCAGCAGTTCTCTCTCCCAGCCCCAGCATTTT

J: TRBJ1-3
V: TRBV19
D: -
size: once
CDR3: CASRGSSGNTIYF
DNA: TGTGCCAGTAGAGGTAGCTCTGGAAACACCATATATTTT

J: TRBJ1-6
V: TRBV27
D: -
size: -
CDR3: CATKSVPYNSPLHF
DNA: TGTGCCACGAAATCTGTTCCCTATAATTCACCCCTCCACTTT

J: TRBJ2-4
V: TRBV29-1
D: -
size: -
CDR3: CSVEFRNIQYF
DNA: TGCAGCGTTGAGTTTAGGAACATTCAGTACTTC

J: TRBJ1-6
V: TRBV14
D: -
size: -
CDR3: CASSQGYNSPLHF
DNA: TGTGCCAGCAGCCAAGGTTATAATTCACCCCTCCACTTT

J: TRBJ1-6
V: TRBV12-5
D: TRBD1
size: large
CDR3: CASGLVGEQGRPNSPLHF
DNA: TGTGCTAGTGGTTTGGTAGGGGAACAGGGGAGACCTAATTCACCCCTCCACTTT

J: TRBJ2-1
V: TRBV25-1
D: -
size: once
CDR3: CASSDLGSSYNEQFF
DNA: TGTGCCAGCAGTGACTTGGGCAGCTCCTACAATGAGCAGTTCTTC

J: TRBJ2-1
V: TRBV18
D: TRBD1
size: -
CDR3: CASSLGQDNEQFF
DNA: TGTGCCAGCTCCCTCGGACAGGACAATGAGCAGTTCTTC

J: TRBJ1-6
V: TRBV12-5
D: -
size: -
CDR3: CASGRGPGGSPLHF
DNA: TGTGCTAGTGGTCGGGGGCCAGGAGGTTCACCCCTCCACTTT

J: TRBJ2-7
V: TRBV19
D: -
size: -
CDR3: CASSPITYEQYF
DNA: TGTGCCAGTAGTCCCATCACCTACGAGCAGTACTTC

J: TRBJ1-3
V: TRBV5-6
D: TRBD1
size: few
CDR3: CASSFTGGGYTIYF
DNA: TGTGCCAGCAGCTTCACAGGGGGCGGGTACACCATATATTTT

J: TRBJ2-7
V: TRBV7-9
D: TRBD1
size: -
CDR3: CASSPEGALEQYF
DNA: TGTGCCAGCAGCCCTGAGGGGGCCCTCGAGCAGTACTTC

J: TRBJ1-2
V: TRBV10-3
D: TRBD1
size: -
CDR3: CAISRDRVSYGYTF
DNA: TGTGCCATCAGTAGAGACAGGGTGAGCTATGGCTACACCTTC

J: TRBJ1-2
V: TRBV12-3/TRBV12-4
D: -
size: few
CDR3: CASSFRIDYGYTF
DNA: TGTGCCAGCAGTTTTAGGATCGACTATGGCTACACCTTC

J: TRBJ2-3
V: TRBV2
D: -
size: -
CDR3: CASSEGTSSTDTQYF
DNA: TGTGCCAGCAGTGAAGGAACGTCAAGCACAGATACGCAGTATTTT

J: TRBJ1-2
V: TRBV5-6
D: TRBD1
size: -
CDR3: CASRTDRGLSGYTF
DNA: TGTGCCAGCAGGACCGACAGGGGGCTATCGGGCTACACCTTC

J: TRBJ2-3
V: TRBV9
D: TRBD2
size: -
CDR3: CASSVGLAGGADTQYF
DNA: TGTGCCAGCAGCGTAGGACTAGCGGGGGGCGCAGATACGCAGTATTTT

J: TRBJ1-2
V: TRBV7-2
D: -
size: -
CDR3: CASSPFLLTGLGYTF
DNA: TGTGCCAGCAGCCCCTTTTTGCTTACGGGGCTTGGCTACACCTTC

J: TRBJ2-4
V: TRBV11-2
D: TRBD1
size: -
CDR3: CASTPGQGNIQYF
DNA: TGTGCCAGCACCCCCGGACAGGGAAACATTCAGTACTTC

J: TRBJ2-5
V: TRBV4-3
D: TRBD2
size: -
CDR3: CASSLNSGGRTQETQYF
DNA: TGCGCCAGCAGCCTTAACAGCGGGGGGCGAACCCAAGAGACCCAGTACTTC

J: TRBJ2-2
V: TRBV5-1
D: -
size: -
CDR3: CASSQGGDNLATGELFF
DNA: TGCGCCAGCAGCCAAGGTGGAGACAACTTAGCTACCGGGGAGCTGTTTTTT

J: TRBJ1-6
V: TRBV2
D: -
size: once
CDR3: CASSEGTGLRDSPLHF
DNA: TGTGCCAGCAGTGAAGGGACGGGTTTAAGGGATTCACCCCTCCACTTT

J: TRBJ1-3
V: TRBV9
D: TRBD1
size: -
CDR3: CASSVGGGQVSGNTIYF
DNA: TGTGCCAGCAGCGTAGGAGGGGGACAGGTCTCTGGAAACACCATATATTTT

J: TRBJ2-3
V: TRBV19
D: -
size: -
CDR3: CASSPGGGRTDTQYF
DNA: TGTGCCAGTAGTCCTGGCGGAGGGAGGACAGATACGCAGTATTTT